Listed below are T cell receptor beta chains from one sample, sequenced in a study of regulatory T cells in long-lasting Graves disease. Using its own MiXCR run on the multiplex PCR reads, TCRdb lists one record per CDR3 protein. The sample shows more than 300,000 distinct CDR3 sequences, about 16% of them seen only once. The sample also formed part of further work on T cells in Graves' hyperthyroidism and ophthalmopathy.

The sample was peripheral blood mononuclear cells (PBMCs), taken at new diagnosis, from a patient treated with antithyroid drugs. Source of these receptors: a woman younger than 30 with Graves disease. Both conserved end residues are trimmed from each CDR3. Fields, in order: J gene, D gene, clone size, V gene, CDR3 length, CDR3 protein. The D gene is left open where the match is weak. A row's size may be missing; if present it is once, few, many or a size class.

TRBJ1-6	TRBD1	NA	TRBV20-1	14	SATKDRGVHNSPLH
TRBJ1-1	TRBD1	NA	TRBV20-1	14	SAPTGGGDSDTEAF
TRBJ2-7	TRBD2	many	TRBV7-2	15	ASSLARLAGGPYEQY
TRBJ2-1	TRBD2	NA	TRBV5-1	15	ASSATRTSGRNNEQF
TRBJ2-7	NA	NA	TRBV19	10	ASGTTGYEQY
TRBJ2-7	TRBD1	many	TRBV6-1	13	ASSAGTGTPYEQY
TRBJ1-6	NA	NA	TRBV9	12	ASSVESVSSPLH
TRBJ2-1	TRBD2	many	TRBV3-1	14	ASSPKTSGRGSEQF
TRBJ2-2	NA	few	TRBV29-1	11	SVGTTNTGELF
TRBJ2-1	TRBD1	few	TRBV4-1	14	ASSQDWTGHGDEQF
TRBJ1-1	NA	few	TRBV4-2	13	ASSLNRRMNTEAF
TRBJ2-3	TRBD2	many	TRBV28	14	ASSLGGRVGADTQY
TRBJ2-7	NA	many	TRBV5-1	12	ASSLGSSSYEQY
TRBJ2-1	TRBD2	few	TRBV27	9	ATRGSSEQF
TRBJ1-3	NA	few	TRBV18	14	ASSPSTGNSGNTIY
TRBJ2-1	TRBD2	few	TRBV7-2	14	ASSFGASGGSNEQF
TRBJ1-5	NA	few	TRBV20-1	13	SASVGSDSNQPQH
TRBJ2-1	TRBD2	NA	TRBV5-1	15	ASSLWTSGLSYNEQF
TRBJ2-1	TRBD2	many	TRBV9	14	ASSVVGSGSINEQF
TRBJ2-5	TRBD2	many	TRBV5-1	14	ASSPRSGGYQETQY
TRBJ2-1	TRBD1	few	TRBV15	13	ATSLVTGHRNEQF
TRBJ2-1	NA	few	TRBV30	10	AWSPLGASQF
TRBJ2-1	TRBD2	many	TRBV3-1	14	ASSQVDSGGQNEQF